These 7 T cell receptor beta chains originate from one sample sequenced in a study of identical twins. A single record per CDR3 protein comes from TCRdb applying MiXCR to the 5' RACE reads. Among 450,000 or so distinct CDR3 sequences, roughly an eighth were seen once, and the ten largest hold approximately 0.98%. Another study also made use of these data, one on yellow fever vaccine responses in identical twins.

Sequencing was carried out using CD4+ T cells sorted from blood. Source of these receptors: a woman aged 18-29 years in good health.

This clonotype was picked up a small number of times. This rearrangement joins TRBV20-1 to TRBJ1-6, with 7 nucleotides matching TRBD1. The trim removed 3 bases at V and 7 bases at J, leaving 9 bases unmatched. The V gene's germline CDR1 is DFQATT and CDR2 SNEGSKA (reference sequence). The CDR3 has 15 amino acids. CDR3 loop: CSARDRQGLNSPLHF. The CDR3 nucleotides read TGCAGTGCTAGGGATCGACAGGGTCTCAATTCACCCCTCCACTTT.

V is TRBV6-5 and J is TRBJ2-5; 8 nucleotides match TRBD2. CDR3 length equals 16 residues. Germline CDR1 MNHEY, CDR2 SVGAGI. The V and J ends lost 0 bases and 5 bases, in that order; junction bases with no gene match: 8. CDR3 sequence (DNA): TGTGCCAGCAGTTACTCGGTAGCGGGATTGGGGGAGACCCAGTACTTC. Its protein product is CASSYSVAGLGETQYF.

The chain recombines TRBV11-1 with TRBJ2-1; perhaps TRBD1 as D (5 bases). This CDR3 is built from 15 residues. Trimming took off 5 bases at V and 7 bases at J, with 18 bases between the two ends. Germline CDR1 reads SGHAT; CDR2 reads FQDESV (reference sequence). CDR3 bases: TGTGCCAGCAGCGCCCACTTACAGGATAAGAATGAGCAGTTCTTC. Translation: CASSAHLQDKNEQFF. Complete variable domain (other parts from reference TRBV11-1 and TRBJ2-1): EAEVAQSPRYKITEKSQAVAFWCDPISGHATLYWYRQILGQGPELLVQFQDESVVDDSQLPKDRFSAERLKGVDSTLKIQPAELGDSAMYLCASSAHLQDKNEQFFGPGTRLTVL.

This clonotype was detected a few times. The chain recombines TRBV20-1 with TRBJ2-3; D gene unclear. Germline CDR1 reads DFQATT; CDR2 reads SNEGSKA (reference sequence). This CDR3 spans 14 amino acids. V dropped 3 bases and J dropped 3 bases, with 13 bases sitting between them. The CDR3 protein is CSASGATPTDTQYF. DNA of the CDR3: TGCAGTGCTAGTGGAGCTACGCCAACAGATACGCAGTATTTT.

This clonotype has more than one count but fewer than ten. The J gene is TRBJ1-5, the V gene TRBV2; 9 nucleotides match TRBD1. CDR1 and CDR2 (germline): SNHLY, FYNNEI. The J segment lost 0 bases and the V segment lost 0 bases, leaving 9 bases of the junction unmatched. The CDR3 totals 19 residues. CDR3 sequence reads: CASSEARGTGSHSNQPQHF. The CDR3 nucleotides are TGTGCCAGCAGTGAAGCGAGGGGGACAGGGTCCCATAGCAATCAGCCCCAGCATTTT.

The chain employs TRBV12-3 or TRBV12-4 and TRBJ2-1; 8 nucleotides line up with TRBD2. CDR3 length: 15 amino acids. V lost 3 bases to trimming and J lost 2 bases; unmatched junction nucleotides: 3. CDR3 protein: CASSFGGGPYNEQFF. CDR3 nucleotide sequence: TGTGCCAGCAGTTTCGGGGGGGGACCCTACAATGAGCAGTTCTTC.

The table lists this clonotype with a few counts. V is TRBV3-1 and J is TRBJ1-5, with TRBD1 as a possible D gene (5 bases). The length of the CDR3 is 14 residues. The germline V gene has CDR1 LGHDT and CDR2 YNNKEL (reference sequence). V lost 3 bases and J 8 bases, leaving 14 bases between the germline ends. CDR3 in amino acids: CASSQGPITEPQHF. In DNA, the CDR3 is TGTGCCAGCAGCCAGGGACCGATAACGGAGCCCCAGCATTTT. Using reference TRBV3-1 and TRBJ1-5 for the parts outside the CDR3, the full variable domain is DTAVSQTPKYLVTQMGNDKSIKCEQNLGHDTMYWYKQDSKKFLKIMFSYNNKELIINETVPNRFSPKSPDKAHLNLHINSLELGDSAVYFCASSQGPITEPQHFGDGTRLSIL.